This T cell receptor (beta chain) is drawn from a study of CD4 T cells in relation to SARS-CoV-2 and coronaviruses. Study-level points and caveats: Compared with monoreactive clones, crossreactive clones showed significantly weaker SARS-CoV-2 expansion.

TCRdb keeps only in-frame clones here, not all; method: immunoSEQ multiplex PCR. The repertoire consists of about 18,000 clones, with around 73% occurring once and the leading ten covering roughly 20%. This clone was detected only once. Antigen specificity is unknown. The unexposed donors gave CD4+ T cells in about 2010-2019, prior to COVID-19. After around nine days of culture, CD4+ T cells were isolated. Trimming removed 0 bases at V and 4 bases at J, with 6 bases between. CDR1 MDHEN and CDR2 SYDVKM come from the germline V gene. The CDR3 covers 13 residues. The source is a human donor in good health. The sample was CD4+ T cells from PBMCs, cultured in vitro. This chain links TRBV28 with TRBJ1-1; D unclear. In nucleotides, the CDR3 is TGTGCCAGCAGTTTATGGATCCGCACTGAAGCTTTCTTT. Protein sequence: CASSLWIRTEAFF.